A single sample gave rise to the 16 T cell receptor beta chains below, sequenced in a study of identical twins. TCRdb processed the 5' RACE reads anew with MiXCR; each CDR3 protein has one entry. In the table there are hundreds of thousands of distinct CDR3 sequences, roughly 7% of which are singletons. The same specimen was also included in a second study, on yellow fever vaccine responses in identical twins.

Sequenced: memory (CD45RO+) T cells sorted from blood. Receptor source: a woman between 18 and 29 years old in good health.

This clonotype was seen repeatedly, ten times or more. J is TRBJ2-1 and V is TRBV11-2, with TRBD2 matching over 11 bases. Trimming took 5 bases from V and 6 from J; bases not matched to a gene: 9. Germline V gene lookup returns CDR1 SGHAT and CDR2 FQNNGV. This CDR3 spans 16 amino acids. DNA for the CDR3: TGTGCCAGCAGCCCGACTAGCGGGGAAGGTTTCAATGAGCAGTTCTTC. It codes for CASSPTSGEGFNEQFF.

This clonotype was picked up many times. The chain is built from TRBV7-2 and TRBJ1-2; D unclear. The CDR3 has 14 residues. Germline-derived CDR1 and CDR2 are SGHTA and FQGNSA. Trimming shortened V by 0 bases and J by 2 bases, and 7 bases separated the two germline ends. The CDR3 protein is CASSLASANYGYTF. The DNA of the CDR3 is TGTGCCAGCAGCTTAGCGTCTGCCAACTATGGCTACACCTTC.

This clonotype was counted at least ten times. This chain links TRBV7-2 with TRBJ2-7; TRBD1 matches 8 bases. Germline CDR1 SGHTA, CDR2 FQGNSA. V shed 5 bases and J 3 bases; nucleotides not matched to a gene: 3. The CDR3 is made up of 13 amino acids. The CDR3 loop reads CASSGGQVYEQYF. The CDR3 coding sequence is TGTGCCAGCAGCGGGGGACAGGTCTACGAGCAGTACTTC.

This clonotype appeared many times. The rearrangement links TRBV11-2 to TRBJ2-5; D gene ambiguous. The CDR3 covers 12 residues. V was shortened by 4 bases and J by 5 bases, with 8 bases between the two germline ends. Germline CDR1 and CDR2: SGHAT and FQNNGV. DNA for the CDR3: TGTGCCAGCAGCTCAGAAGTGGAGACCCAGTACTTC. This encodes CASSSEVETQYF.

This clonotype was found many times. The V call is TRBV6-1, the J call TRBJ2-1, with TRBD2 matching 10 bases. The trim removed 8 bases at V and 7 bases at J, leaving 8 bases unmatched. The CDR3 is 14 residues long. Germline V gene lookup returns CDR1 MNHNS and CDR2 SASEGT. CDR3 region: CASFSGRIQNEQFF. CDR3 coding DNA: TGTGCCAGCTTTAGCGGGAGGATTCAGAATGAGCAGTTCTTC.

This clonotype was seen at least ten times. V gene TRBV15 combines with J gene TRBJ2-7; tentatively, D is TRBD1 (6 bases). Germline CDR1 and CDR2: LNHNV and YYDKDF (reference sequence). The V end lost 2 bases, the J end lost 3 bases, and 14 bases lay between the germline ends. The CDR3 is 15 amino acids. The CDR3 DNA follows: TGTGCCACCAGCAGACATACGGACAGAAACTACGAGCAGTACTTC. Amino acid sequence: CATSRHTDRNYEQYF.

This clonotype was found many times. CDR3 DNA sequence: TGTGCCAGCAGCTCAGGATGGGGCACAGGGGGTAACAATGAGCAGTTCTTC. This gives the protein CASSSGWGTGGNNEQFF. The chain combines TRBV11-2 with TRBJ2-1; 8 bases align to TRBD1. The CDR3 is 17 residues long. Losses at the gene ends were 4 bases for V and 5 bases for J; bases not matched to a gene: 13. Germline lookup yields CDR1 SGHAT and CDR2 FQNNGV.

This clonotype was observed a handful of times. V usage is TRBV10-3 and J usage is TRBJ2-1, with D possibly matching TRBD1 (6 bases). V was clipped by 4 bases and J by 0 bases, with 16 bases between them. The CDR3 consists of 17 residues. Germline CDR1 ENHRY, CDR2 SYGVKD. The CDR3 nucleotides read TGTGCCATCAGTGGGGGGACAAACCGAAGCTCCTACAATGAGCAGTTCTTC. Translating gives CAISGGTNRSSYNEQFF.

This clonotype was observed many times. The genes are TRBV4-1 and TRBJ1-1; D unresolved. CDR1 is MGHRA, CDR2 YSYEKL, per germline. This CDR3 region has 14 residues. V lost 6 bases, J lost 1 base, and 12 bases lay in between. The CDR3 nucleotides are TGCGCCAGCAGAAACCGGGCCAAGAACACTGAAGCTTTCTTT. Translating it yields CASRNRAKNTEAFF.

Many counts were recorded for this clonotype. This CDR3 reads CASSSPLDTQYF. CDR3 nucleotide sequence: TGTGCCAGCAGCTCCCCATTAGATACGCAGTATTTT. The chain carries TRBV7-8 and TRBJ2-3, with D unclear. Trimming stripped 4 bases from V and 5 bases from J, with 7 bases between. The CDR3 length is 12 residues. Per germline, CDR1 SGHVS and CDR2 FQNEAQ.

The chain links TRBV7-9 to TRBJ2-5; D is ambiguous. The germline CDR1 and CDR2 sequences are SEHNR and FQNEAQ (reference sequence). The CDR3 loop spans 15 amino acids. Trimming removed 1 base from V and 0 bases from J, with 9 bases in between. DNA of the CDR3: TGTGCCAGCAGCTTAGGATCAGGCAACCAAGAGACCCAGTACTTC. This gives the protein CASSLGSGNQETQYF.

This clonotype was counted many times. V is TRBV27 and J is TRBJ1-2; tentative D call: TRBD1 (6 bases). The V end lost 4 bases, the J end lost 4 bases, and 10 bases lay between the germline ends. The CDR3 loop spans 13 amino acids. The germline gives CDR1 MNHEY, CDR2 SMNVEV (reference sequence). The CDR3 bases are TGTGCCAGCAGTTCCGAGGGGGTCTATGGCTACACCTTC. This gives the protein CASSSEGVYGYTF.

The chain links TRBV12-3 or TRBV12-4 to TRBJ2-3, with 9 bases identical to TRBD2. After removal of 5 bases from V and 0 bases from J, the junction contained 9 bases not matched to a gene. The CDR3 is 17 residues long. CDR3 nucleotide sequence: TGTGCCAGCAGTGAAGTACGACTAGCGGCTAGCACAGATACGCAGTATTTT. As protein: CASSEVRLAASTDTQYF.

The sample holds a few counts of this clonotype. The V and J genes are TRBV14 and TRBJ1-1, with unresolved D. Between the trimmed V and J ends, which lost 5 bases and 6 bases, there was a span of 13 bases. CDR3 length: 13 amino acids. Germline V gene sequence: CDR1 SGHDN, CDR2 FVKESK. In DNA form, the CDR3 reads TGTGCCAGCAGCTCCAGAGGTGGATCTGAAGCTTTCTTT. It translates to CASSSRGGSEAFF. Combining the CDR3 with reference TRBV14 and TRBJ1-1 gives the whole variable domain EAGVTQFPSHSVIEKGQTVTLRCDPISGHDNLYWYRRVMGKEIKFLLHFVKESKQDESGMPNNRFLAERTGGTYSTLKVQPAELEDSGVYFCASSSRGGSEAFFGQGTRLTVV.

This clonotype was counted ten times or more. The rearrangement links TRBV5-1 to TRBJ2-7; possibly TRBD1 or TRBD2 for D (5 bases each). CDR1 SGHRS and CDR2 YFSETQ come from the germline V gene. This CDR3 spans 14 amino acids. The V end was cut by 3 bases, the J end by 4 bases, with 14 bases between. CDR3 in amino acids: CASSYRDGGYEQYF. The CDR3 coding sequence is TGCGCCAGCAGCTACCGGGACGGCGGTTACGAGCAGTACTTC.

This clonotype was detected a few times. The chain carries TRBV20-1 and TRBJ2-3; D is unresolved. V lost 5 bases and J lost 6, with 9 bases in between. CDR1 DFQATT and CDR2 SNEGSKA come from the germline V gene (reference sequence). CDR3 length: 11 residues. CDR3 nucleotide sequence: TGCAGTGCTTACCGGACGGATACGCAGTATTTT. It specifies CSAYRTDTQYF.